This TCR beta chain was recorded in a study of blood T cell repertoires in COVID-19. Study as a whole: COVID-19 samples collected from the United States, Italy and Spain covered acute and convalescent phases. PBMCs, B-cell-depleted T cells, or T cells provided the cDNA or gDNA that made up the material.

The CDR3 has 13 residues. V dropped 1 base and J dropped 3 bases, with 5 bases sitting between them. The authors' processing: It was from reference gene primer amplification that nucleated cell counts were estimated. Repertoires were generated with immunoSEQ multiplex PCR, while TCRdb's copy carries only in-frame clones and drops some. V and J calls and clone size come straight from that table; D and trimming were deduced from the DNA. Of about 89,000 clones listed, 80% to 90% are singletons. Material: peripheral blood. The sequence came from a man at least 80 years old with active or convalescent COVID-19. The chain recombines TRBV12-3 or TRBV12-4 with TRBJ2-3; D ambiguous. CDR3 residues: CASSLVPTDTQYF. CDR3 nucleotide sequence: TGTGCCAGCAGTTTAGTTCCGACAGATACGCAGTATTTT.